A selection of T cell receptor beta chains follows, all from one sample in a study of cytomegalovirus exposure and HLA in healthy donors. Generated by immunoSEQ multiplex PCR, the TCRdb table keeps only in-frame clones and is missing some. Counted here are 150,000 to 160,000 clones, approximately 81% occurring once; the ten biggest clones make up approximately 2.5%. Sequencing was carried out using PBMCs. The receptors were sampled from a woman between 18 and 30 years old in good health and CMV-seronegative. The CDR3 runs from the conserved cysteine through the conserved F or W. Clone size is stated in some rows and not others, as once, few, many or a class when expanded.

V gene,clone size,J gene,CDR3 protein
TRBV9,-,TRBJ2-7,CASSAETSGGPYEQYF
TRBV7-9,-,TRBJ2-3,CASSFILAVRDTQYF
TRBV6-5,few,TRBJ1-1,CASSYGLGKNTEAFF
TRBV5-1,-,TRBJ2-7,CASSIAGTGTYEQYF
TRBV13,-,TRBJ2-5,CASSPILAGYQETQYF
TRBV7-9,-,TRBJ1-2,CSSSSTESAYGYTF
TRBV5-4,few,TRBJ2-7,CASSLDRAYEQYF
TRBV7-2,once,TRBJ2-1,CASSQIAGAYNEQFF
TRBV30,-,TRBJ1-5,CAWSIAGLSPQHF
TRBV7-9,-,TRBJ1-2,CASSLERSGYTF
TRBV5-1,-,TRBJ2-7,CASSQTGPYEQYF
TRBV30,-,TRBJ2-5,CAWSGQGVGTQYF
TRBV25-1,-,TRBJ1-3,CASSEYAGAGDGNTIYF
TRBV18,-,TRBJ2-5,CASSPRLAGGYQTQYF
TRBV18,many,TRBJ2-7,CASSPPGQGTGEQYF
TRBV19,-,TRBJ2-5,CASSIGTGIVETQYF
TRBV5-1,-,TRBJ2-5,CASSGLAVGETQYF
TRBV11-3,-,TRBJ2-1,CASSPSTGAAYNEQFF